This TCR beta chain stems from a study of blood T cell repertoires in COVID-19. Study-level background: In each case, the material was cDNA or gDNA derived from T cells, B-cell-depleted T cells, or PBMCs.

CDR3 length: 12 amino acids. Trimming removed 8 bases at V and 0 bases at J, with 4 bases between. The V gene's germline CDR1 is ENHRY and CDR2 SYGVKD. Measured with immunoSEQ multiplex PCR; TCRdb has only the in-frame clones, and not every one. The table has 330,000 or so clones, over 80% seen once. All enrollees were about 18 to 89 years old and from roughly 26 US areas. Grouping used clinical history reported by participants in a survey and questionnaire. Recovered participants had two consecutive negative NP/OP PCR tests, healthcare professional clearance, or symptom resolution. This sequence originates from a man aged 25-40 years who had recovered from COVID-19. The sequenced sample was PBMCs or T cells enriched from blood (not recorded which). This chain connects TRBV10-3 to TRBJ1-4; D not certain. As DNA, the CDR3 is TGTGCCATCGGAGCAACTAATGAAAAACTGTTTTTT. Amino acids: CAIGATNEKLFF.